The present T cell receptor (beta chain) was sequenced within a study of blood T cell repertoires in COVID-19. Study overall: Material from acute and convalescent COVID-19 was sourced from the United States, Italy and Spain.

Germline V gives CDR1 SGHAT, CDR2 FQNNGV. The CDR3 runs 16 residues. V was cut by 6 bases and J by 0 bases, with 15 bases left in between. The data were produced by immunoSEQ multiplex PCR, yet TCRdb's version contains in-frame clones alone and is incomplete. The table includes more than 200,000 clones, about 88% detected once. The genes are TRBV11-2 and TRBJ2-1; D perhaps matches TRBD1 (5 bases). The clonotype originates from a middle-aged woman who had recovered from COVID-19. Source material: peripheral blood. The CDR3 nucleotides are TGTGCCAGCAGTCTAGGGGTTCCTAGCTCCTACAATGAGCAGTTCTTC. Residues: CASSLGVPSSYNEQFF.